Following are 32 T cell receptor beta chains from one sample sequenced in a study of blood T cell repertoires in COVID-19. Method: immunoSEQ multiplex PCR; TCRdb's copy keeps in-frame clones and lacks some. The sample lists almost 200,000 clones; roughly nine tenths were seen once. Specimen: peripheral blood. The origin of the receptors is a woman in her 70s with acute or convalescent COVID-19.

The V and J genes are TRBV27 and TRBJ2-2; TRBD2 might be the D (5 bases). Germline V gene sequence: CDR1 MNHEY, CDR2 SMNVEV (reference sequence). V was pared by 3 bases and J by 4 bases, with 18 bases between. The CDR3 spans 17 residues. CDR3 loop: CASSLLGLGRRTGELFF. The CDR3 DNA reads as TGTGCCAGCAGTTTGTTAGGGCTAGGGAGACGCACCGGGGAGCTGTTTTTT.

This clone appeared a single time. DNA for the CDR3: TGTGCCAGCAGCTTGGGGGACAGGGTAGCCAAAAACATTCAGTACTTC. Translated: CASSLGDRVAKNIQYF. The chain joins TRBV5-6 to TRBJ2-4, with 9 bases identical to TRBD1. CDR3 length: 16 amino acids. Germline CDR1 SGHDT, CDR2 YYEEEE. The ends lost 0 bases at V and 0 bases at J; junction bases unmatched: 1.

This clone has just one count. The chain carries TRBV7-2 and TRBJ1-2; D gene unclear. CDR3 length: 14 residues. The V gene lost 7 bases and the J gene lost 6 bases, with 18 bases spanning the gap. Looked up from germline, CDR1 is SGHTA and CDR2 is FQGNSA. The CDR3: CASTVRLMGNGYTF. CDR3 coding DNA: TGTGCCAGCACCGTTAGACTCATGGGTAATGGCTACACCTTC.

The chain recombines TRBV15 with TRBJ1-4; D unresolved. This CDR3 spans 15 amino acids. Looked up from germline, CDR1 is LNHNV and CDR2 is YYDKDF (reference sequence). Trimming took off 2 bases at V and 5 bases at J, with 12 bases between the two ends. This CDR3 is CATSRSVGGNEKLFF. The CDR3 DNA reads as TGTGCCACCAGCAGATCGGTCGGAGGGAATGAAAAACTGTTTTTT.

This chain joins TRBV4-2 and TRBJ2-2; 8 positions agree with TRBD2. This CDR3 contains 19 residues. The J segment lost 1 base and the V segment lost 0 bases, leaving 10 bases of the junction unmatched. The germline gives CDR1 LGHNA, CDR2 YNFKEQ. CDR3: CASSQDHTGTRGNTGELFF. For the CDR3, the DNA is TGTGCCAGCAGCCAAGATCATACAGGGACTAGAGGGAACACCGGGGAGCTGTTTTTT.

Points on this clone: A read error may produce the germline difference seen at one junction end. The chain recombines TRBV7-7 with TRBJ2-7; 9 bases align to TRBD1. There are 15 residues in the CDR3. Germline V lookup: CDR1 SSHAT, CDR2 FNYEAQ (reference sequence). Here the CDR3 reads CASSLEQGATYEQYF. For the CDR3, the DNA is TGTGCTAGCAGCTTAGAACAGGGGGCGACCTACGAGCAGTACTTC. Together with reference TRBV7-7 and TRBJ2-7, the CDR3 gives the full variable domain: GAGVSQSPRYKVTKRGQDVTLRCDPISSHATLYWYQQALGQGPEFLTYFNYEAQPDKSGLPSDRFSAERPEGSISTLTIQRTEQRDSAMYRCASSLEQGATYEQYFGPGTRLTVT.

V is TRBV28 and J is TRBJ2-2; D unresolved. The germline gives CDR1 MDHEN, CDR2 SYDVKM. The CDR3 extends over 13 amino acids. V shed 6 bases and J shed 1 base, with 6 bases lying between them. This chain's CDR3 is CASSLLNTGELFF. The CDR3 region has the DNA TGTGCCAGCAGCCTATTGAACACCGGGGAGCTGTTTTTT.

V is TRBV18 and J is TRBJ2-1, with 8 bases lining up with TRBD1. The junction had 7 bases not matched to a gene; V was cut back by 3 bases and J by 3 bases. Germline V lookup: CDR1 KGHSH, CDR2 LQKENI. The CDR3 covers 16 residues. The CDR3 DNA reads TGTGCCAGCTCACCCGACGCAGGGGGCAACTACAATGAGCAGTTCTTC. Translating it yields CASSPDAGGNYNEQFF.

The rearrangement links TRBV29-1 to TRBJ1-4, with TRBD1 identical over 9 bases. Germline V gene lookup returns CDR1 SQVTM and CDR2 ANQGSEA. CDR3 length: 17 amino acids. Trimming removed 6 bases from V and 0 bases from J; junction bases left unmatched: 11. The CDR3 here is CSVSSRDRVATNEKLFF. Here the CDR3 DNA reads TGCAGCGTCTCCAGCCGGGACAGGGTTGCAACTAATGAAAAACTGTTTTTT.

The J gene is TRBJ1-3, the V gene TRBV7-8; D is uncertain. Looked up from germline, CDR1 is SGHVS and CDR2 is FQNEAQ. The CDR3 has 14 residues. V lost 4 bases and J lost 4, with 11 bases in between. The CDR3 is CASSSQRGGNTIYF. The CDR3 DNA sequence: TGTGCCAGCAGCTCTCAGAGAGGGGGAAACACCATATATTTT.

This chain uses TRBV11-3 with TRBJ2-3; 10 bases line up with TRBD2. Germline CDR1 and CDR2: SGHNT and YENEEA. V shed 5 bases and J 3 bases; nucleotides not matched to a gene: 8. CDR3 size: 16 residues. The CDR3 is CASSPPSSGGTDTQYF. The CDR3, as DNA: TGTGCCAGCAGCCCCCCGTCTAGCGGGGGAACAGATACGCAGTATTTT.

V gene TRBV12-3 or TRBV12-4 combines with J gene TRBJ1-1; no clear D. Deletions cut 4 bases from V and 6 bases from J, with 6 bases between. This CDR3 comprises 11 residues. CDR3 nucleotides: TGTGCCAGCAGTTCCGGTCCTGAAGCTTTCTTT. Its translation: CASSSGPEAFF.

This clone has only one observation. This chain uses TRBV3-1 (or the pseudogene TRBV3-2) with TRBJ2-5, with TRBD2 matching 10 bases. Germline V gene data show CDR1 as LGHDT and CDR2 as YNNKEL (reference sequence). The V gene end was trimmed by 0 bases and the J gene end by 6 bases; junction bases not matched to a gene: 7. CDR3 length: 16 residues. DNA for the CDR3: TGTGCCAGCAGCCAAGAAATCAGCGGGGGGGCGCAGACCCAGTACTTC. As protein: CASSQEISGGAQTQYF.

The chain joins TRBV7-8 to TRBJ1-3, with D uncertain. V lost 2 bases to trimming and J lost 0 bases, with 8 bases between them. This CDR3 has 15 amino acids. CDR1 is SGHVS, CDR2 FQNEAQ, per germline. The CDR3 is CASSLSQASGNTIYF. The CDR3 region has the DNA TGTGCCAGCAGCTTAAGCCAGGCCTCTGGAAACACCATATATTTT.

The chain recombines TRBV7-8 with TRBJ2-7; TRBD2 aligns across 13 bases. Germline V CDR1 and CDR2: SGHVS, FQNEAQ. V trimming: 3 bases; J trimming: 2 bases; junction bases outside the gene matches: 7. This CDR3 comprises 17 residues. The CDR3, as DNA: TGTGCCAGCAGCTTTCGGACTAGCGGGGGTCCGCCCTACGAGCAGTACTTC. Amino acids: CASSFRTSGGPPYEQYF. Variable domain in full (rest from reference TRBV7-8 and TRBJ2-7): GAGVSQSPRYKVAKRGQDVALRCDPISGHVSLFWYQQALGQGPEFLTYFQNEAQLDKSGLPSDRFFAERPEGSVSTLKIQRTQQEDSAVYLCASSFRTSGGPPYEQYFGPGTRLTVT.

Points on this clone: This same CDR3 is encoded by further DNA sequences in the sample. This chain uses TRBV10-3 with TRBJ2-3, with D tentatively TRBD1 (6 bases). This CDR3 is 12 amino acids long. Germline CDR1 ENHRY, CDR2 SYGVKD. V lost 10 bases and J 1 base, leaving 9 bases between the germline ends. CDR3 amino acids: CATRQGTDTQYF. Here the CDR3 DNA reads TGTGCCACTCGACAGGGCACAGATACGCAGTATTTT.

This rearrangement joins TRBV5-6 to TRBJ1-5; TRBD1 is a possible D gene (5 bases). This CDR3 is 16 amino acids long. Germline V gene lookup returns CDR1 SGHDT and CDR2 YYEEEE. V lost 3 bases, J lost 0 bases, and 13 bases lay in between. Here the CDR3 DNA reads TGTGCCAGCAGCTGGGGTGGGGCGCGTAGCAATCAGCCCCAGCATTTT. As protein: CASSWGGARSNQPQHF.

The sample holds one count of this clone. V usage is TRBV27 and J usage is TRBJ1-6, with D unclear. The V gene's germline CDR1 is MNHEY and CDR2 SMNVEV (reference sequence). There are 15 residues in the CDR3. The ends were cut back, 3 bases at V and 9 bases at J, with 15 bases in the middle. Here the CDR3 reads CASSFAGSTSSPLHF. Here the CDR3 DNA reads TGTGCCAGCAGTTTCGCCGGTAGTACCTCTTCACCCCTCCACTTT.

This sequence joins TRBV28 and TRBJ1-2; 9 bases agree with TRBD1. The CDR3 sequence is 14 residues long. V was pared by 5 bases and J by 5 bases, with 6 bases of the junction left unmatched. The V gene's germline CDR1 is MDHEN and CDR2 SYDVKM. Written as DNA, the CDR3 is TGTGCCAGCAGTACAGGGGGCGAGAGGTATGGCTACACCTTC. Protein sequence: CASSTGGERYGYTF.

This chain links TRBV6-6 with TRBJ2-1; 7 bases agree with TRBD2. The germline gives CDR1 MNHNY, CDR2 SVGAGI (reference sequence). The CDR3 has 14 amino acids. V gave up 4 bases and J gave up 9 bases; unmatched junction bases: 9. The CDR3 here is CASSSGLEISEQFF. The CDR3 DNA reads TGTGCCAGCAGTTCCGGACTAGAAATCAGTGAGCAGTTCTTC.

This chain uses TRBV14 with TRBJ1-6; 7 bases map to TRBD1. V lost 4 bases to trimming and J lost 8 bases; unmatched junction nucleotides: 5. There are 14 residues in the CDR3. CDR1 and CDR2 (germline): SGHDN, FVKESK. The CDR3 protein is CASSLRGIHSPLHF. The CDR3 DNA reads TGTGCCAGCAGCCTCAGGGGGATTCATTCACCCCTCCACTTT.

The rearrangement links TRBV5-1 to TRBJ1-2, with 10 bases matching TRBD1. Unmatched junction bases numbered 9, after V lost 3 bases and J lost 7 bases. This CDR3 is built from 15 residues. From germline, CDR1 is SGHRS and CDR2 YFSETQ. CDR3: CASSSPGQGGTGYTF. The CDR3 bases are TGCGCCAGCAGCTCCCCCGGACAGGGGGGGACTGGCTACACCTTC.

J is TRBJ1-5 and V is TRBV1; no check of the table's D call, TRBD1, against the DNA was made. TRBV1 is assigned pseudogene status. The CDR3 length is 17 residues. The DNA of the CDR3 is TGCACCAGCAGCCAAGTGATGGACAGGGGGAAAAATCAGCCCCAGCATTTT. Amino acids: CTSSQVMDRGKNQPQHF.

The rearrangement uses TRBV19 and TRBJ2-3, with 12 bases matching TRBD1. Trimming removed 6 bases from V and 4 bases from J; junction bases left unmatched: 5. The CDR3 totals 15 residues. The germline V gene encodes CDR1 LNHDA and CDR2 SQIVND (reference sequence). CDR3 sequence (DNA): TGTGCCAGTAGCAAAGGGACAGGGGGCCCAGATACGCAGTATTTT. This translates into CASSKGTGGPDTQYF.

This chain joins TRBV5-4 and TRBJ1-6, with 7 bases fitting TRBD1. Germline V gene sequence: CDR1 SGHNT, CDR2 YYREEE (reference sequence). V gave up 3 bases and J gave up 7 bases; unmatched junction bases: 10. The CDR3 totals 16 residues. CDR3 in amino acids: CASSYSGTVGNSPLHF. The CDR3, as DNA: TGTGCCAGCAGCTATTCCGGGACAGTAGGCAATTCACCCCTCCACTTT.

The gene calls are TRBV7-9 and TRBJ1-5; possible D gene TRBD1, 5 bases. This CDR3 spans 15 amino acids. The germline CDR1 and CDR2 sequences are SEHNR and FQNEAQ (reference sequence). Trimming cost V 1 base and J 3 bases, with 10 bases left between them. The CDR3 spells CASSLGGAVNQPQHF. The CDR3 nucleotides read TGTGCCAGCAGCTTAGGCGGGGCTGTCAATCAGCCCCAGCATTTT.

The chain joins TRBV4-1 to TRBJ1-1, with 7 bases fitting TRBD1. Per the germline V gene, CDR1 is MGHRA and CDR2 is YSYEKL. V shed 9 bases, J shed 1 base, and the junction held 11 bases outside the gene matches. The length of the CDR3 is 15 residues. The CDR3 DNA reads as TGCGCCAGTCAAATACCGGGACAGCCGAACACTGAAGCTTTCTTT. Protein product: CASQIPGQPNTEAFF.

The chain combines TRBV3-1 (or the pseudogene TRBV3-2) with TRBJ2-2; no firm D call. The germline V gene encodes CDR1 LGHDT and CDR2 YNNKEL (reference sequence). CDR3 length: 14 residues. V was trimmed by 1 base and J by 5 bases, leaving 8 bases between them. The CDR3: CASSQVRVTGELFF. The CDR3 DNA is TGTGCCAGCAGCCAAGTACGAGTAACCGGGGAGCTGTTTTTT.

The chain is built from TRBV28 and TRBJ2-1; maybe TRBD2 (5 bases). CDR1 and CDR2 (germline): MDHEN, SYDVKM. The ends were cut back, 6 bases at V and 0 bases at J, with 6 bases in the middle. This CDR3 comprises 13 residues. CDR3 residues: CASRGSSYNEQFF. CDR3 DNA sequence: TGTGCCAGCAGGGGGAGCTCCTACAATGAGCAGTTCTTC.

This sequence joins TRBV6-5 and TRBJ2-1, with a weak D call TRBD2 (7 bases). The CDR3 consists of 15 residues. Germline V gives CDR1 MNHEY, CDR2 SVGAGI. V was trimmed by 6 bases and J by 9 bases, leaving 21 bases between them. The DNA of the CDR3 is TGTGCCAGCAGCCGCACGGGGGGCGGAACTTTTGAGCAGTTCTTC. This sequence encodes CASSRTGGGTFEQFF.

The rearrangement uses TRBV3-1 (or the pseudogene TRBV3-2) and TRBJ2-4, with 7 bases lining up with TRBD2. V shed 1 base, J shed 7 bases, and the junction held 1 base outside the gene matches. From germline, CDR1 is LGHDT and CDR2 YNNKEL (reference sequence). The CDR3 sequence is 13 residues long. CDR3 loop: CASSQVGGNIQYF. The CDR3 region has the DNA TGTGCCAGCAGCCAAGTGGGGGGGAACATTCAGTACTTC.

The V call is TRBV7-2, the J call TRBJ1-1; the match to TRBD1 covers 8 bases. This CDR3 comprises 15 residues. Germline trimming cut 4 bases from V and 1 base from J; bases unmatched to any gene: 5. Looked up from germline, CDR1 is SGHTA and CDR2 is FQGNSA. The CDR3 DNA sequence: TGTGCCAGCAGCTCAACCGGGACAGGGAACACTGAAGCTTTCTTT. Residues: CASSSTGTGNTEAFF. The whole variable domain, filled in from reference TRBV7-2 and TRBJ1-1, reads GAGVSQSPSNKVTEKGKDVELRCDPISGHTALYWYRQSLGQGLEFLIYFQGNSAPDKSGLPSDRFSAERTGGSVSTLTIQRTQQEDSAVYLCASSSTGTGNTEAFFGQGTRLTVV.